The clone carrying this T cell receptor beta chain has a single count. 60 Vbeta and 13 Jbeta primers were used in PCR. Some clones are missing from TCRdb's copy, which holds only in-frame ones; the method was immunoSEQ multiplex PCR. The table records 90,000 to 150,000 clones, roughly 78% of them present only once. The CDR3 consists of 13 residues. The V and J ends lost 6 bases and 7 bases respectively, with 13 bases between them. CDR1 is MDHEN, CDR2 SYDVKM, per germline. This sample is drawn from a study of cytomegalovirus exposure and HLA in healthy donors. The sequenced sample was PBMCs. This chain connects TRBV28 to TRBJ1-5, with D possibly being TRBD1 (6 bases). The TCR originated in a woman in her twenties or thirties in good health and CMV-seropositive. The CDR3 DNA sequence: TGTGCCAGCAGAAGGGGGTTGGTCCAGCCCCAGCATTTT. The encoded protein is CASRRGLVQPQHF. The whole variable domain, filled in from reference TRBV28 and TRBJ1-5, reads DVKVTQSSRYLVKRTGEKVFLECVQDMDHENMFWYRQDPGLGLRLIYFSYDVKMKEKGDIPEGYSVSREKKERFSLILESASTNQTSMYLCASRRGLVQPQHFGDGTRLSIL.